The T cell receptor (beta chain) described here comes from a study of T cells in Graves' hyperthyroidism and ophthalmopathy (dated by TCRdb to about 2019). With regard to the full study: Peripheral blood was collected at initial diagnosis, before any treatment. To identify distinguishing TCR V-J signatures, a discovery cohort of roughly 100 patients was used, comprising 40 to 45 with Graves' ophthalmopathy and 55 to 65 with stable Graves' hyperthyroidism. Prospective prediction of ophthalmopathy was tested in an independent validation cohort of some 20 hyperthyroidism patients and approximately 17 patients who later progressed to ophthalmopathy. The 85 to 100 discovery patients were randomly split 7:3 into training and test sets. The study also compared thyroid tissue and blood T-cell repertoires from five or six Graves' hyperthyroidism patients. Once sampling was done, hyperthyroidism patients were given methimazole at a starting dose of 30 mg daily, whereas ophthalmopathy patients were given high-dose intravenous methylprednisolone. According to the paper, TCR Vbeta CDR3 sequencing was carried out on some 130 peripheral blood samples, which came from some 41 ophthalmopathy, 75 to 80 hyperthyroidism and about 17 progressor patients.

Comment on this clonotype: Its antigen is still unknown. No much larger clone exists at a distance of one base, and base qualities are not known.

The study at large found these results: A 13 V-J signature model separated ophthalmopathy from stable hyperthyroidism, with approximately 86% sensitivity and roughly 82% specificity in cross-validation and 80%/75% in testing. In validation, the model predicted progression to ophthalmopathy a median of roughly 6.5 months before onset, with around 70% sensitivity and around 76% specificity. Most expanded thyroid clonotypes (frequency above 0.001) were also found in blood, which suggests that blood repertoires may mirror thyroid immune responses. Sample size was not statistically predetermined, and blinding of investigators to group allocation was not performed.

Stable Graves' hyperthyroidism was defined as the absence of progression to ophthalmopathy over 18 months of follow-up. Hyperthyroidism patients were newly diagnosed, with disease duration under 2 months, and aged 18 to 65 years. Exclusion was applied to patients with uncontrolled infections, other autoimmune diseases, pregnancy or lactation. Diagnoses were established on the basis of clinical symptoms, serum thyroxine and TRAb, thyroid ultrasound, and orbital computed tomography. PBMCs were isolated from approximately 10 ml of fresh peripheral blood by Ficoll-Paque density gradient centrifugation. Trizol reagent was used to extract total RNA, and RNA quality was then checked on an Agilent 2100 Bioanalyzer. The TCR beta CDR3 regions were amplified from the RNA transcripts. For the first round of RT-PCR on the TCR CDR3, the HTBI primer set was used together with the Qiagen OneStep RT-PCR kit. The libraries were constructed in a second round of multiplex PCR and then size-selected and purified. The libraries were sequenced on an Illumina HiSeq2000 using paired-end 100 bp reads. The paper's data handling went like this. SOAPnuke was used to process the raw data, throwing out any read that contained adapters or uncalled bases, had a mean Phred below 15, or lacked an exact constant-primer or identifier match. High-quality paired reads were merged using COPE v1.2.5, and each unique nucleotide sequence was defined as a clonotype. Clonotypes were aligned to IMGT TRBV, TRBD and TRBJ reference segments using MiTCR v1.1. The analysis was restricted to V-J combinations with a frequency above 0.0001, which together covered just over 99% of the repertoires. A TCS score was defined as the ratio of F50 (clonal expansion) to E x V (chaos), with BLOSUM62-based TCRdist applied between CDR3 peptides within each V-J. Welch's t-statistics and random forest reduced fewer than 550 V-J features to 10 to 15, which were used in a naive Bayes classifier (R e1071). Clones were called with MiXCR by TCRdb after fastp trimmed the public reads at Q25, and only in-frame beta chains were retained. Every distinct CDR3 protein forms one entry, paired with its most common genes and DNA. The V and J calls were determined by TCRdb, not by the authors. This sample gives under 300,000 distinct CDR3 sequences in total; roughly 13% of them show up just once. The ten largest clones represent 6.5% to 10% of the sample.

From the cysteine up to the phenylalanine, the CDR3 has a length of 14 residues. The read is trimmed to its CDR3 DNA, 42 bases read in frame from base 1. At the junction V is shortened by 4 bases and J by 7 bases; bases outside the gene matches: 7. Looking up the germline V gene (reference sequence) yields CDR1 SEHNR and CDR2 FQNEAQ. The receptor comes from a middle-aged woman with Graves' hyperthyroidism. The sequenced material came from blood. The chain is encoded by TRBV7-9 joined to TRBJ2-7, with 10 bases in between that match TRBD1. The nucleotide sequence reads as follows: TGTGCCAGCAGCTCACCCGACAGGGGGCCTGAGCAGTACTTC. This codes for CASSSPDRGPEQYF.